A selection of T cell receptor beta chains follows, all from one sample in a study of CD8 T cells in Susac syndrome. TCRdb re-derived calls from the immunoSEQ multiplex PCR reads in MiXCR, one entry per CDR3 protein. Counted here are 100,000 to 150,000 distinct CDR3 sequences, approximately 95% occurring once; the ten biggest clones make up approximately 0.31%. Source material: CD8+ T cells from PBMCs. These receptors were obtained from a human donor with multiple sclerosis. CDR3s include the opening cysteine and the closing phenylalanine or tryptophan. Each record gives: clone size, CDR3 length, D gene, J gene, V gene, CDR3 protein, CDR3 DNA. The D gene is left open where the match is weak. Expanded clones get a size class; other rows say once, few or many, or leave the size out.

size: once; length: 14; D: .; J: TRBJ2-3; V: TRBV12-3/TRBV12-4; CDR3: CASRTTSMWDTQYF; DNA: TGTGCCAGCAGAACGACATCGATGTGGGATACGCAGTATTTT
size: .; length: 15; D: .; J: TRBJ2-1; V: TRBV19; CDR3: CASSIATRSYNEQFF; DNA: TGTGCCAGTAGTATAGCTACCCGCTCCTACAATGAGCAGTTCTTC
size: few; length: 12; D: .; J: TRBJ2-5; V: TRBV13; CDR3: CASSFGVGTQYF; DNA: TGTGCCAGCAGCTTCGGGGTGGGGACCCAGTACTTC
size: .; length: 20; D: .; J: TRBJ2-6; V: TRBV6-2/TRBV6-3; CDR3: CASSYPKTESTVSGANVLTF; DNA: TGTGCCAGCAGTTACCCCAAGACAGAGTCGACCGTCTCTGGGGCCAACGTCCTGACTTTC
size: .; length: 13; D: TRBD1; J: TRBJ1-2; V: TRBV7-6; CDR3: CASSPDRGHGYTF; DNA: TGTGCCAGCAGCCCTGACAGGGGCCATGGCTACACCTTC
size: .; length: 14; D: TRBD1; J: TRBJ2-7; V: TRBV20-1; CDR3: CSDHLRDRGYEQYF; DNA: TGCAGTGATCACCTTCGGGACAGGGGTTACGAGCAGTACTTC
size: .; length: 17; D: .; J: TRBJ2-4; V: TRBV20-1; CDR3: CSARADSFSLAKNIQYF; DNA: TGCAGTGCTAGGGCAGATAGTTTCTCGTTGGCCAAAAACATTCAGTACTTC
size: .; length: 14; D: .; J: TRBJ2-1; V: TRBV20-1; CDR3: CSASRRASYNEQFF; DNA: TGCAGTGCTAGCCGGAGGGCCTCCTACAATGAGCAGTTCTTC
size: .; length: 11; D: .; J: TRBJ2-5; V: TRBV6-1; CDR3: CASRGEETQYF; DNA: TGTGCCAGCAGGGGGGAAGAGACCCAGTACTTC
size: .; length: 13; D: .; J: TRBJ2-5; V: TRBV24-1; CDR3: CATSLSGQETQYF; DNA: TGTGCCACCAGTCTGAGTGGGCAAGAGACCCAGTACTTC
size: .; length: 12; D: .; J: TRBJ2-7; V: TRBV27; CDR3: CASISGTYEQYF; DNA: TGTGCCAGCATTTCCGGGACATACGAGCAGTACTTC
size: .; length: 14; D: .; J: TRBJ2-7; V: TRBV4-2; CDR3: CASSQDGGSYEQYF; DNA: TGTGCCAGCAGCCAAGATGGAGGTTCCTACGAGCAGTACTTC
size: .; length: 12; D: TRBD1; J: TRBJ1-4; V: TRBV7-8; CDR3: CAAGQGGEKLFF; DNA: TGTGCGGCGGGACAGGGGGGGGAAAAACTGTTTTTT
size: .; length: 15; D: .; J: TRBJ2-5; V: TRBV7-3; CDR3: CASSLIAGQQETQYF; DNA: TGTGCCAGCAGCTTAATCGCAGGGCAGCAAGAGACCCAGTACTTC
size: few; length: 14; D: TRBD1; J: TRBJ2-7; V: TRBV14; CDR3: CASSLRTGTYEQYF; DNA: TGTGCCAGCAGCCTCCGGACAGGTACCTACGAGCAGTACTTC
size: .; length: 16; D: TRBD1; J: TRBJ1-3; V: TRBV2; CDR3: CASSDPGTGKGNTIYF; DNA: TGTGCCAGCAGTGACCCTGGGACAGGGAAAGGAAACACCATATATTTT
size: .; length: 16; D: TRBD1; J: TRBJ2-3; V: TRBV29-1; CDR3: CSAETGTGVYTDTQYF; DNA: TGCAGCGCGGAAACCGGGACAGGGGTTTACACAGATACGCAGTATTTT
size: .; length: 12; D: .; J: TRBJ2-3; V: TRBV6-6; CDR3: CASSPRADTQYF; DNA: TGTGCCAGCAGTCCCCGGGCGGATACGCAGTATTTT
size: .; length: 15; D: TRBD1; J: TRBJ2-1; V: TRBV15; CDR3: CATSVDRGAGNEQFF; DNA: TGTGCCACCAGCGTCGACAGGGGCGCGGGGAATGAGCAGTTCTTC
size: .; length: 12; D: .; J: TRBJ2-1; V: TRBV9; CDR3: CASSGDYNEQFF; DNA: TGTGCCAGCAGCGGGGACTACAATGAGCAGTTCTTC
size: .; length: 12; D: .; J: TRBJ2-7; V: TRBV6-6; CDR3: CASSSGGDEQYF; DNA: TGTGCCAGCAGTTCGGGCGGCGACGAGCAGTACTTC